These 27 T cell receptor beta chains were sequenced from one sample in a study of post-analysis software for immune sequencing data. Study-wide results and limits: With TRBV5-6, TRBV5-1 and TRBV20-1 included, roughly five TRBV segments were more frequent in patients than in controls.

Libraries were made from TCR beta cDNA, and they carried unique molecular identifiers. MiXCR was run by TCRdb on the PCR reads, yielding one entry per CDR3 protein. This table holds hundreds of thousands of distinct CDR3 sequences, under 70% found once. For these TCRs, the target antigens are not known. Input material: blood. Receptors originate from a girl between 10 and 17 years old with multiple sclerosis.

The chain links TRBV25-1 to TRBJ1-1; no clear D gene. CDR1 is MGHDK, CDR2 SYGVNS, per germline. The CDR3 loop spans 14 amino acids. Trimming pared 7 bases from V and 1 base from J, leaving 13 bases between. The DNA of the CDR3 is TGTGCCAGCACACACAGCGGATCGAACACTGAAGCTTTCTTT. This encodes CASTHSGSNTEAFF. The full variable domain, with the rest looked up from reference TRBV25-1 and TRBJ1-1, is EADIYQTPRYLVIGTGKKITLECSQTMGHDKMYWYQQDPGMELHLIHYSYGVNSTEKGDLSSESTVSRIRTEHFPLTLESARPSHTSQYLCASTHSGSNTEAFFGQGTRLTVV.

This chain joins TRBV20-1 and TRBJ1-5; possibly TRBD1 for D (6 bases). V was trimmed by 6 bases and J by 4 bases, leaving 10 bases between them. Germline assignment: CDR1 DFQATT and CDR2 SNEGSKA (reference sequence). The CDR3 spans 12 residues. Here the CDR3 DNA reads TGCAGTGCCCATACAGGGAATCAGCCCCAGCATTTT. Protein sequence: CSAHTGNQPQHF.

This clonotype was seen a handful of times. V gene TRBV6-1 combines with J gene TRBJ2-5; D is unclear. The better agreement between TRBJ2-7 and the DNA end casts doubt on the J call. Germline lookup yields CDR1 MNHNS and CDR2 SASEGT. This CDR3 spans 12 amino acids. CDR3 loop: CASSEGLREQYF. The CDR3 nucleotides are TGTGCCAGCAGTGAAGGACTTCGCGAGCAGTACTTC.

The table lists this clonotype with a few counts. The chain uses TRBV4-1 and TRBJ1-2; possible D gene TRBD1, 6 bases. CDR1 is MGHRA and CDR2 is YSYEKL in the germline V gene. Trimming cost V 0 bases and J 0 bases, with 11 bases left between them. CDR3 length equals 16 residues. The CDR3 protein is CASSQEVGAPNYGYTF. DNA for the CDR3: TGCGCCAGCAGCCAAGAAGTGGGGGCCCCTAACTATGGCTACACCTTC.

Only a few counts were recorded for this clonotype. This rearrangement joins TRBV11-2 to TRBJ2-7; 9 nucleotides align to TRBD1. Germline CDR1 and CDR2: SGHAT and FQNNGV. After removal of 4 bases from V and 5 bases from J, the junction contained 6 bases not matched to a gene. The CDR3 runs 14 residues. CDR3 amino acids: CASSSRDRVNEQYF. The CDR3 DNA follows: TGTGCCAGCAGCTCCCGGGACAGGGTTAACGAGCAGTACTTC.

The chain has TRBV6-6 and TRBJ1-6, with 10 bases fitting TRBD1. Germline V CDR1 and CDR2: MNHNY, SVGAGI (reference sequence). V was clipped by 4 bases and J by 9 bases; unmatched bases: 3. The CDR3 is made up of 14 amino acids. Written as DNA, the CDR3 is TGTGCCAGCAGTTCGGACAGGGGGGTTTCACCCCTCCACTTT. Encoded protein: CASSSDRGVSPLHF.

This chain links TRBV3-1 with TRBJ2-1; 7 positions match TRBD2. The V gene's germline CDR1 is LGHDT and CDR2 YNNKEL (reference sequence). The V and J ends lost 1 base and 1 base, in that order; junction bases with no gene match: 4. CDR3 length: 16 residues. The CDR3 bases are TGTGCCAGCAGCCAAGTTGGGGGAGGGTCCTACAATGAGCAGTTCTTC. It is translated as CASSQVGGGSYNEQFF.

The table lists this clonotype with a count of one. The chain uses TRBV20-1 and TRBJ2-5; TRBD2 matches 7 bases. The tail of the sequence fits TRBJ2-7 better, so the J call may be wrong. Germline assignment: CDR1 DFQATT and CDR2 SNEGSKA (reference sequence). This CDR3 region has 14 residues. CDR3 in DNA: TGCAGTGCTCGATTAGCGGGCTTTCACTACGAGCAGTACTTC. It translates to CSARLAGFHYEQYF.

Only one count was recorded for this clonotype. This chain connects TRBV20-1 to TRBJ2-7; a possible D gene is TRBD2 (5 bases). The CDR3 loop spans 13 amino acids. CDR1 DFQATT and CDR2 SNEGSKA come from the germline V gene (reference sequence). The V end was cut by 3 bases, the J end by 10 bases, with 19 bases between. The CDR3 region is CSARGSMEVVQYF. CDR3 bases: TGCAGTGCTAGGGGGTCCATGGAGGTGGTCCAGTACTTC.

In DNA form, the CDR3 reads TGCAGTGCCCAAACTCTAACCATAGATACCTACAATGAGCAGTTCTTC. This encodes CSAQTLTIDTYNEQFF. The rearrangement links TRBV20-1 to TRBJ2-1, with unresolved D. The CDR3 consists of 16 residues. V was pared by 6 bases and J by 2 bases, with 20 bases between. The germline V gene has CDR1 DFQATT and CDR2 SNEGSKA (reference sequence).

The chain has TRBV5-1 and TRBJ2-1, with a possible D match to TRBD1 (5 bases). V lost 4 bases and J lost 1, with 12 bases in between. Germline V CDR1 and CDR2: SGHRS, YFSETQ. There are 15 residues in the CDR3. CDR3 DNA sequence: TGCGCCAGCAGCCTGGACACGCCATCCTACAATGAGCAGTTCTTC. Protein: CASSLDTPSYNEQFF.

This clonotype was recorded only once. The rearrangement links TRBV7-2 to TRBJ2-3; D is ambiguous. CDR1 is SGHTA, CDR2 FQGNSA, per germline. The CDR3 is 14 amino acids. Trimming pared 7 bases from V and 1 base from J, leaving 12 bases between. CDR3 sequence: CASTSRVGTDTQYF. The CDR3 nucleotides read TGTGCCAGCACCTCCCGGGTGGGCACAGATACGCAGTATTTT. Based on the CDR3 plus reference TRBV7-2 and TRBJ2-3, the full variable domain is GAGVSQSPSNKVTEKGKDVELRCDPISGHTALYWYRQSLGQGLEFLIYFQGNSAPDKSGLPSDRFSAERTGGSVSTLTIQRTQQEDSAVYLCASTSRVGTDTQYFGPGTRLTVL.

This clonotype appeared a few times. The chain couples TRBV7-9 to TRBJ2-7; the match to TRBD1 covers 9 bases. CDR3 length: 15 amino acids. CDR1 SEHNR and CDR2 FQNEAQ come from the germline V gene (reference sequence). Trimming took 5 bases from V and 1 from J; bases not matched to a gene: 6. The CDR3 sequence: CASSPDRGYSYEQYF. Here the CDR3 DNA reads TGTGCCAGCAGCCCGGACAGGGGATATTCCTACGAGCAGTACTTC. The entire variable domain, with the rest obtained from reference TRBV7-9 and TRBJ2-7, is as follows: DTGVSQNPRHKITKRGQNVTFRCDPISEHNRLYWYRQTLGQGPEFLTYFQNEAQLEKSRLLSDRFSAERPKGSFSTLEIQRTEQGDSAMYLCASSPDRGYSYEQYFGPGTRLTVT.

This clonotype was recorded a few times. Relative to the germline gene, one junction end is altered; a read error may explain this. The rearrangement uses TRBV9 and TRBJ2-7; TRBD2 matches 13 bases. The CDR3 runs to 16 residues. CDR1 SGDLS and CDR2 YYNGEE come from the germline V gene. CDR3 protein: CASSVSTSGGPYEQYF. In DNA, the CDR3 is TGTGCCAGCAGCGTCTCGACTAGCGGGGGGCCCTATGAGCAGTACTTC.

The chain employs TRBV7-3 and TRBJ2-5, with D maybe TRBD1 (6 bases). Germline V CDR1 and CDR2: SGHTA, FQGTGA. There are 12 residues in the CDR3. V shed 5 bases and J shed 5 bases, with 9 bases lying between them. Here the CDR3 reads CASSAQGETQYF. In nucleotides, the CDR3 is TGTGCCAGCAGCGCCCAGGGGGAGACCCAGTACTTC.

The genes are TRBV6-1 and TRBJ1-5, with TRBD1 matching over 11 bases. CDR1 is MNHNS and CDR2 is SASEGT in the germline V gene. There are 20 residues in the CDR3. V lost 6 bases, J lost 3 bases, and 19 bases stayed unmatched. The CDR3 protein is CASSLESPIRTGGINQPQHF. CDR3 DNA: TGTGCCAGCAGCCTAGAGTCGCCTATAAGGACAGGGGGCATCAATCAGCCCCAGCATTTT.

This rearrangement joins TRBV5-1 to TRBJ1-2; D is ambiguous. Germline loops: CDR1 SGHRS, CDR2 YFSETQ. Deletions cut 4 bases from V and 1 base from J, with 14 bases between. The CDR3 extends over 15 amino acids. The DNA of the CDR3 is TGCGCCAGCAGCCCAGGCCCAGACGATAACTATGGCTACACCTTC. Amino acid sequence: CASSPGPDDNYGYTF.

The chain employs TRBV7-9 and TRBJ2-5; 8 bases are shared with TRBD2. This CDR3 comprises 15 residues. Losses at the gene ends were 4 bases for V and 4 bases for J; bases not matched to a gene: 8. The V gene's germline CDR1 is SEHNR and CDR2 FQNEAQ (reference sequence). The CDR3 DNA reads as TGTGCCAGCAGCTACTCGTTGGGACTAGGAGAGACCCAGTACTTC. This sequence encodes CASSYSLGLGETQYF.

The chain uses TRBV12-3 or TRBV12-4 and TRBJ1-6, with a possible D match to TRBD1 (6 bases). The CDR3 totals 14 residues. Trimming took 5 bases from V and 10 from J, leaving 15 bases between them. CDR3 protein: CASSPTGLESPLHF. The CDR3 bases are TGTGCCAGCAGTCCCACAGGGCTGGAATCACCCCTCCACTTT.

V usage is TRBV20-1 and J usage is TRBJ2-1; TRBD2 aligns across 11 bases. The germline gives CDR1 DFQATT, CDR2 SNEGSKA (reference sequence). Trimming at V came to 3 bases and at J to 4 bases, leaving 5 bases not matched to a gene. The CDR3 loop spans 15 amino acids. CDR3 coding DNA: TGCAGTGCTAGCCCTAGACTAGCGGGATACAATGAGCAGTTCTTC. This codes for CSASPRLAGYNEQFF.

Of note for this clonotype: One junction end does not reproduce the germline sequence, and a read error may be involved. The chain has TRBV7-9 and TRBJ1-1; D is unresolved. The germline gives CDR1 SEHNR, CDR2 FQNEAQ (reference sequence). CDR3 length equals 12 residues. CDR3 sequence reads: CAGSLADGEAFF. The CDR3 DNA sequence: TGTGCCGGCAGCTTAGCGGATGGGGAAGCTTTCTTT.

The chain uses TRBV10-3 and TRBJ2-3; 8 nucleotides match TRBD2. V gave up 4 bases and J gave up 4 bases; unmatched junction bases: 16. Germline V gene lookup returns CDR1 ENHRY and CDR2 SYGVKD. This CDR3 is built from 18 residues. CDR3 coding DNA: TGTGCCATCAGTGGAAGTCTGTATCGGGAGGGCTCGGCAGATACGCAGTATTTT. Residues: CAISGSLYREGSADTQYF.

V is TRBV7-2 and J is TRBJ1-2, with a tentative D call TRBD1 (5 bases). Per germline, CDR1 SGHTA and CDR2 FQGNSA. The CDR3 contains 13 residues. With 3 bases removed from V and 3 bases from J, the gap between germline ends came to 8 bases. CDR3 residues: CASSFPQDYGYTF. CDR3 sequence (DNA): TGTGCCAGCAGCTTCCCACAGGACTATGGCTACACCTTC.

The chain links TRBV13 to TRBJ1-2; 9 bases are a match to TRBD1. This CDR3 has 14 residues. V trimming: 4 bases; J trimming: 4 bases; junction bases outside the gene matches: 4. CDR1 PRHDT and CDR2 FYEKMQ come from the germline V gene (reference sequence). The CDR3 region has the DNA TGTGCCAGCAGCTCGGGACAGGGATTCTATGGCTACACCTTC. This gives the protein CASSSGQGFYGYTF.

The chain joins TRBV19 to TRBJ2-5, with TRBD2 identical over 8 bases. Germline-derived CDR1 and CDR2 are LNHDA and SQIVND (reference sequence). Trimming cost V 3 bases and J 3 bases; bases outside gene matches: 12. The CDR3 has 17 residues. CDR3 DNA sequence: TGTGCCAGTAGTATCGGCGGGGGGCGCGTTAAAGAAGAGACCCAGTACTTC. Its protein is CASSIGGGRVKEETQYF. Using reference TRBV19 and TRBJ2-5 for the parts outside the CDR3, the full variable domain is DGGITQSPKYLFRKEGQNVTLSCEQNLNHDAMYWYRQDPGQGLRLIYYSQIVNDFQKGDIAEGYSVSREKKESFPLTVTSAQKNPTAFYLCASSIGGGRVKEETQYFGPGTRLLVL.

The chain has TRBV7-8 and TRBJ2-7, with 8 positions matching TRBD1. Trimming at V came to 5 bases and at J to 3 bases, leaving 3 bases not matched to a gene. Germline V CDR1 and CDR2: SGHVS, FQNEAQ. The CDR3 is 13 residues long. The CDR3 region is CASSIGQGYEQYF. The CDR3 nucleotides are TGTGCCAGCAGCATTGGACAGGGCTACGAGCAGTACTTC.

The CDR3 nucleotides are TGCAGTGCGAGGACTAGCGGGAAGGGCGACGAGCAGTACTTC. Translation: CSARTSGKGDEQYF. This sequence joins TRBV20-1 and TRBJ2-7, with TRBD2 matching over 12 bases. Germline CDR1 DFQATT, CDR2 SNEGSKA (reference sequence). The ends lost 6 bases at V and 5 bases at J; junction bases unmatched: 8. The CDR3 has 14 amino acids.